This TCR beta chain was recorded in a study of breast tumors, draining lymph nodes, adjacent tissues. In its sample, this clonotype was seen many times. Its antigen is not identified. Study results and limitations: Luminal-like breast cancer showed significantly higher tumor–nontumor repertoire similarity than basal-like.

The V and J ends lost 3 bases and 6 bases, in that order; junction bases with no gene match: 1. The CDR3 spans 13 residues. CDR1 and CDR2 from the germline V gene are SGHTA and FQGTGA. Breast cancer patients provided tissue from their axillary draining lymph nodes. Using its own MiXCR run on the multiplex PCR reads, TCRdb lists one record per CDR3 protein. Of fewer than 300,000 distinct CDR3 sequences in the sample, less than 40% are singletons; the top ten hold 1.2% to 1.5%. The receptor comes from a female donor with breast cancer. Some clones in this sample may be carry-over from other donors' samples. The specimen sequenced was axillary lymph node tissue. The V gene is TRBV7-3, the J gene TRBJ2-7; 11 nucleotides match TRBD2. The CDR3 region is CASSFLAGGEQYF. The DNA of the CDR3 is TGTGCCAGCAGCTTTCTAGCGGGAGGCGAGCAGTACTTC.